This entry features one TCR beta chain sequence. This sample was taken from a study of radiotherapy plus CTLA-4 blockade in lung cancer. Assay used: immunoSEQ multiplex PCR; TCRdb lists only in-frame clones, some missing. The repertoire holds under 65,000 clones, about 76% seen once, with 2.4% in the top ten. Looked up from germline, CDR1 is SNHLY and CDR2 is FYNNEI. The CDR3 is 11 residues long. Trimming removed 6 bases from V and 14 bases from J, with 14 bases in between. The TCR sequence derives from a human donor with non-small cell lung cancer whose response to radiotherapy plus ipilimumab could not be evaluated. J is TRBJ2-1 and V is TRBV2; D might be TRBD2 (6 bases). This material consisted of peripheral blood, taken from a patient treated with radiotherapy plus ipilimumab. CDR3 in DNA: TGTGCCAGCAGAGTCTCGGGGGTGGAGTTCTTC. Its translation is CASRVSGVEFF. The whole variable domain, filled in from reference TRBV2 and TRBJ2-1, reads EPEVTQTPSHQVTQMGQEVILRCVPISNHLYFYWYRQILGQKVEFLVSFYNNEISEKSEIFDDQFSVERPDGSNFTLKIRSTKLEDSAMYFCASRVSGVEFFGPGTRLTVL.